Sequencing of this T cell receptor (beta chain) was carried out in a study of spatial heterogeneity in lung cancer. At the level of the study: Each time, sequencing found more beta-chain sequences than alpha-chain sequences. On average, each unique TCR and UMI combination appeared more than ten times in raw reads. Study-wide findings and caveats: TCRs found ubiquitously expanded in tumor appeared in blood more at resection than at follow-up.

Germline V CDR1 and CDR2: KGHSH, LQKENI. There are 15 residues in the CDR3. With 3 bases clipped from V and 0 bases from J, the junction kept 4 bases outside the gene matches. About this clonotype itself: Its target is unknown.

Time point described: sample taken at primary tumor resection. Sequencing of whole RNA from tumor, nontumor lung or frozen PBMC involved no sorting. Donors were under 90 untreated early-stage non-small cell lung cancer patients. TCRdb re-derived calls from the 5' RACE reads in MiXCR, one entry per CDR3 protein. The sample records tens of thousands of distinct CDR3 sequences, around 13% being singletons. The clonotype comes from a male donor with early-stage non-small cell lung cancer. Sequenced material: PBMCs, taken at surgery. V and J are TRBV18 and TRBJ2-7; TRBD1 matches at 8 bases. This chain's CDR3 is CASSPRTGSSYEQYF. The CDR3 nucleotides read TGTGCCAGCTCACCTCGGACAGGGTCCTCCTACGAGCAGTACTTC.